One and the same sample provided the 2 T cell receptor beta chains below, sequenced in a study of blood T cell repertoires in COVID-19. Using immunoSEQ multiplex PCR, the repertoire was profiled, and TCRdb retains in-frame clones only, with some absent. The table lists 250,000 to 400,000 clones, 88% of them singletons. The specimen was peripheral blood. The receptor source for this set is a woman in her 30s with COVID-19, enrolled during active disease.

This clone was observed a single time. V usage is TRBV9 and J usage is TRBJ2-7; D is possibly TRBD1 (5 bases). The CDR3 extends over 15 amino acids. V lost 0 bases, J lost 0 bases, and 10 bases lay in between. The germline gives CDR1 SGDLS, CDR2 YYNGEE. DNA of the CDR3: TGTGCCAGCAGCGTAGATGGGGCGAGCTCCTACGAGCAGTACTTC. Translated, it gives CASSVDGASSYEQYF.

This clone occurred a few times. The chain uses TRBV20-1 and TRBJ2-5; D remains ambiguous. The V gene's germline CDR1 is DFQATT and CDR2 SNEGSKA (reference sequence). The CDR3 totals 11 residues. V was cut by 5 bases and J by 5 bases, with 9 bases left in between. CDR3 region: CSALFRETQYF. For the CDR3, the DNA is TGCAGTGCTTTATTTCGGGAGACCCAGTACTTC.